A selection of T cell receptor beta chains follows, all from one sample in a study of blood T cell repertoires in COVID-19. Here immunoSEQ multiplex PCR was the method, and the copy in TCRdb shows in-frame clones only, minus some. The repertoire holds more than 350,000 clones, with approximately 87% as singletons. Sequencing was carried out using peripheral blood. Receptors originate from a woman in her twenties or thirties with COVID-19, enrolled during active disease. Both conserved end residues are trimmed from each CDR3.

CDR3 protein: ASNSGTGGNEQF
V gene: TRBV27
J gene: TRBJ2-1

CDR3 protein: SATGGDLETQY
V gene: TRBV29-1
J gene: TRBJ2-5

CDR3 protein: ASSSVGFRTYEQY
V gene: TRBV28
J gene: TRBJ2-7

CDR3 protein: ASSPIAGGLQETQY
V gene: TRBV11-2
J gene: TRBJ2-5

CDR3 protein: AWGAYGYT
V gene: TRBV30
J gene: TRBJ1-2

CDR3 protein: ASSLAAGNTIY
V gene: TRBV5-4
J gene: TRBJ1-3

CDR3 protein: AVGVAGGPGELF
V gene: TRBV30
J gene: TRBJ2-2

CDR3 protein: ASRTGFGEETQY
V gene: TRBV2
J gene: TRBJ2-5

CDR3 protein: ASSQHPLGGRETQY
V gene: TRBV4-1
J gene: TRBJ2-5

CDR3 protein: ASSSDRVAYGYT
V gene: TRBV7-2
J gene: TRBJ1-2

CDR3 protein: ASSPVGASNEKLF
V gene: TRBV18
J gene: TRBJ1-4

CDR3 protein: ASSRQGDTQY
V gene: TRBV5-4
J gene: TRBJ2-3

CDR3 protein: ASSVGAVSGNTIY
V gene: TRBV9
J gene: TRBJ1-3

CDR3 protein: ASSSQSQGGEKLF
V gene: TRBV7-2
J gene: TRBJ1-4

CDR3 protein: ASSLTGQTYEQY
V gene: TRBV2
J gene: TRBJ2-7

CDR3 protein: ASGSSGSPQETQY
V gene: TRBV6-5
J gene: TRBJ2-5

CDR3 protein: SVEWSETQY
V gene: TRBV29-1
J gene: TRBJ2-5

CDR3 protein: ASSQGRSRNYGYT
V gene: TRBV3-1/TRBV3-2
J gene: TRBJ1-2

CDR3 protein: ASSFGTSSFGEQF
V gene: TRBV10-1
J gene: TRBJ2-1

CDR3 protein: ASSPFETRGGELF
V gene: TRBV7-6
J gene: TRBJ2-2

CDR3 protein: ASSWDSAYEQY
V gene: TRBV12-3/TRBV12-4
J gene: TRBJ2-7

CDR3 protein: ASSIFRAGEWGTDTQY
V gene: TRBV19
J gene: TRBJ2-3

CDR3 protein: ASSLEVAVITDTQY
V gene: TRBV7-2
J gene: TRBJ2-3

CDR3 protein: ASSPPLAEYNSPLH
V gene: TRBV7-9
J gene: TRBJ1-6

CDR3 protein: ASSGRGGTDTQY
V gene: TRBV10-2
J gene: TRBJ2-3

CDR3 protein: ASSLGGGSTGELF
V gene: TRBV4-1
J gene: TRBJ2-2

CDR3 protein: ASSFRTSGPEDNEQF
V gene: TRBV7-8
J gene: TRBJ2-1

CDR3 protein: ASSYTGNNEKLF
V gene: TRBV2
J gene: TRBJ1-4

CDR3 protein: ASSPDRGRVNTEAF
V gene: TRBV5-4
J gene: TRBJ1-1

CDR3 protein: ASSPLRAGSTDTQY
V gene: TRBV7-9
J gene: TRBJ2-3

CDR3 protein: ASSPSRDRGSNEQF
V gene: TRBV19
J gene: TRBJ2-1

CDR3 protein: ASSYAGIDQPQH
V gene: TRBV6-5
J gene: TRBJ1-5

CDR3 protein: ASSSQGVRQY
V gene: TRBV28
J gene: TRBJ2-7

CDR3 protein: ASRPAPRVGNEQF
V gene: TRBV7-9
J gene: TRBJ2-1

CDR3 protein: ASSQALNSPLH
V gene: TRBV4-1
J gene: TRBJ1-6

CDR3 protein: ASSISQTYQETQY
V gene: TRBV19
J gene: TRBJ2-5

CDR3 protein: SVRENSYNEQF
V gene: TRBV29-1
J gene: TRBJ2-1

CDR3 protein: ASRPGSYEQY
V gene: TRBV28
J gene: TRBJ2-7

CDR3 protein: ASSQDGGWAEAF
V gene: TRBV3-1/TRBV3-2
J gene: TRBJ1-1

CDR3 protein: ASSLGDSGFSYNEQF
V gene: TRBV5-1
J gene: TRBJ2-1